This T cell receptor beta chain is drawn from a study of T cells in Graves' hyperthyroidism and ophthalmopathy. Amplified TCR beta CDR3 regions came from RNA transcripts. TCR CDR3 regions were first amplified by RT-PCR with HTBI primers. Each CDR3 protein gets one entry after TCRdb re-called the multiplex PCR reads with MiXCR. Among 250,000 to 400,000 distinct CDR3 sequences, roughly an eighth were seen once, and the ten largest hold 30% to 40%. The germline V and J ends were trimmed by 5 bases and 4 bases, with 6 bases remaining between them. Per germline, CDR1 SEHNR and CDR2 FQNEAQ (reference sequence). The CDR3 is made up of 11 amino acids. Lactation, pregnancy, other autoimmune disease or uncontrolled infection excluded patients. Clinical symptoms, serum thyroxine and TRAb, thyroid ultrasound and orbital computed tomography together formed the diagnostic basis. Approximately 10 ml of fresh peripheral blood supplied the PBMCs.

The receptor comes from a middle-aged woman with Graves' ophthalmopathy. The material sequenced was blood. The chain is built from TRBV7-9 and TRBJ2-7; no clear D gene. The CDR3 region is CASSPRYEQYF. CDR3 nucleotides: TGTGCCAGCAGCCCCCGGTACGAGCAGTACTTC.